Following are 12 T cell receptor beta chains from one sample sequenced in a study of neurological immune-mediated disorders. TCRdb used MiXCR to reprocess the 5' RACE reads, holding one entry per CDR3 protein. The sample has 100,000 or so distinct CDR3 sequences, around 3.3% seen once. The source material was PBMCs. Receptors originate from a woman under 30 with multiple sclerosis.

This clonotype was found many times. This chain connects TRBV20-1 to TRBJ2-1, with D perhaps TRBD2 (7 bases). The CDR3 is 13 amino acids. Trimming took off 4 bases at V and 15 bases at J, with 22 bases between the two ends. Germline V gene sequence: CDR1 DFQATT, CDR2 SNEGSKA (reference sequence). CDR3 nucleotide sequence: TGCAGTGCTACAGGGGACTACGAGGGTCCCTGGTTCTTC. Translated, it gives CSATGDYEGPWFF.

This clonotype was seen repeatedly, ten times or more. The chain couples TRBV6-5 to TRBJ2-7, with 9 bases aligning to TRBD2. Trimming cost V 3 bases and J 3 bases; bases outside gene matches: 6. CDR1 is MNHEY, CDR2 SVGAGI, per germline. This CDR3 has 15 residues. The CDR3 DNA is TGTGCCAGCAGTTATTCTTCTAGCGGGAACTACGAGCAGTACTTC. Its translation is CASSYSSSGNYEQYF.

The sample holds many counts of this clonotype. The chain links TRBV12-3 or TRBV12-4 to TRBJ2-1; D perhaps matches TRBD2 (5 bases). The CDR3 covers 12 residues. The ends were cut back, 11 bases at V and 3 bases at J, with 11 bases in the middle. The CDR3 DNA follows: TGTGCCTGCCAAGAGGGCTACAATGAGCAGTTCTTC. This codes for CACQEGYNEQFF.

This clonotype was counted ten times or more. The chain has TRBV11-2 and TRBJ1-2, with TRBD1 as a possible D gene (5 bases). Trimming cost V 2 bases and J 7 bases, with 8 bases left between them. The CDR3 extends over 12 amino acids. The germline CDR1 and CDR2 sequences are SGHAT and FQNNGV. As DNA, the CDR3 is TGTGCCAGCAGCTTATCAGGGACTGGCTACACCTTC. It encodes CASSLSGTGYTF.

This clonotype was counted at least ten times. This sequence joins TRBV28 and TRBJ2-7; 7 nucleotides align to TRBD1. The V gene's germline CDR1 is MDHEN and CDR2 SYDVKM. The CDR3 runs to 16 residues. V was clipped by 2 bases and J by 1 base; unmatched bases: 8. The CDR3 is CASSLALTGVSYEQYF. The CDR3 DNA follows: TGTGCCAGCAGTTTAGCTCTAACAGGGGTTTCCTACGAGCAGTACTTC.

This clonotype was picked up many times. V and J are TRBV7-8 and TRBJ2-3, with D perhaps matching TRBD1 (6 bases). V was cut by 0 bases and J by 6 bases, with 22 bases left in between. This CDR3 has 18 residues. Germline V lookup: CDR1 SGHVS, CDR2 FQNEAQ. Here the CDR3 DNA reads TGTGCCAGCAGCTTAGCGATTCATCCCGGCAGGGGTGATGATACGCAGTATTTT. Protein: CASSLAIHPGRGDDTQYF.

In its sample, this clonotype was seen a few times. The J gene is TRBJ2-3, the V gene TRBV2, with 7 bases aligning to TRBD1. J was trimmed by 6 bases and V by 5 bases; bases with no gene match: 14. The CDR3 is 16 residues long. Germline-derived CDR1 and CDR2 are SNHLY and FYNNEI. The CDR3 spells CASSSRDRLFGDTQYF. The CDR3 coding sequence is TGTGCCAGCAGTAGCAGGGACAGACTTTTCGGGGATACGCAGTATTTT.

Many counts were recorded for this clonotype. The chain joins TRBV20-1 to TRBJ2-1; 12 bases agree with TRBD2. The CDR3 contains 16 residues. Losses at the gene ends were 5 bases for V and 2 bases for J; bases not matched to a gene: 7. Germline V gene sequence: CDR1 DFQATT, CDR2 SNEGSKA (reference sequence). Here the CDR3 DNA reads TGCAGTGCTTGGCTAGCGGGAGGGCCGACCTACAATGAGCAGTTCTTC. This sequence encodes CSAWLAGGPTYNEQFF.

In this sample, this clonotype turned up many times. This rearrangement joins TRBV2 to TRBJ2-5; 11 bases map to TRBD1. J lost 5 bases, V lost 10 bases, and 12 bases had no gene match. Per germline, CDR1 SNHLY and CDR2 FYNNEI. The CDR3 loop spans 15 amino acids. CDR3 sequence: CATQTGQGERETQYF. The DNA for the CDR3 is TGTGCCACCCAGACGGGACAGGGGGAGAGGGAGACCCAGTACTTC.

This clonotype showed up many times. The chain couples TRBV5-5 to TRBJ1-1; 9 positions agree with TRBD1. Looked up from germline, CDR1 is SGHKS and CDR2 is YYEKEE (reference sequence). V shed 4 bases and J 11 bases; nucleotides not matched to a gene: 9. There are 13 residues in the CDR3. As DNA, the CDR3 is TGTGCCAGCAGCCTGGATCGGACAGGGGTGGCTTTCTTT. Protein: CASSLDRTGVAFF. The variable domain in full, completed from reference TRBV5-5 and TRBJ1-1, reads DAGVTQSPTHLIKTRGQQVTLRCSPISGHKSVSWYQQVLGQGPQFIFQYYEKEERGRGNFPDRFSARQFPNYSSELNVNALLLGDSALYLCASSLDRTGVAFFGQGTRLTVV.

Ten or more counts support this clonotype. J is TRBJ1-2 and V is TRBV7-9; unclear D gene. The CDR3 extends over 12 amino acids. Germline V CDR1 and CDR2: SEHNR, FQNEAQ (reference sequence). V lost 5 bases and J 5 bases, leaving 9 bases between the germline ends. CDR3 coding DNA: TGTGCCAGCAGCGGAGAGAATTATGGCTACACCTTC. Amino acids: CASSGENYGYTF. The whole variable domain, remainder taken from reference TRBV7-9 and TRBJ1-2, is DTGVSQNPRHKITKRGQNVTFRCDPISEHNRLYWYRQTLGQGPEFLTYFQNEAQLEKSRLLSDRFSAERPKGSFSTLEIQRTEQGDSAMYLCASSGENYGYTFGSGTRLTVV.

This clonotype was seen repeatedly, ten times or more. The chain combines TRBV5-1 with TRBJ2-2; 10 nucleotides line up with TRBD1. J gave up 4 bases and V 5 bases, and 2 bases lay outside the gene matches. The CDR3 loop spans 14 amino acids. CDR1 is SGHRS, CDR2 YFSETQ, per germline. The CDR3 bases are TGCGCCAGCAGGAGGACAGGGGGCACCGGGGAGCTGTTTTTT. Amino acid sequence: CASRRTGGTGELFF. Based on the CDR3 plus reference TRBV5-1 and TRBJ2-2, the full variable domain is KAGVTQTPRYLIKTRGQQVTLSCSPISGHRSVSWYQQTPGQGLQFLFEYFSETQRNKGNFPGRFSGRQFSNSRSEMNVSTLELGDSALYLCASRRTGGTGELFFGEGSRLTVL.